The 9 T cell receptor beta chains given below trace back to one sample, sequenced in a study of PD-L1 blockade in urothelial cancer. Documented time point: peripheral blood 6 weeks after treatment start. Repertoires were generated with immunoSEQ multiplex PCR, while TCRdb's copy carries only in-frame clones and drops some. The sample includes some 120,000 clones, about 89% seen only once; the top ten take over 1.5%. The specimen was PBMCs, collected around atezolizumab (anti-PD-L1) treatment. The receptor source for this set is a man between 60 and 70 years old with urothelial cancer.

This chain connects TRBV28 to TRBJ1-4; a weak D match, TRBD1 (5 bases). In germline, CDR1 is MDHEN, CDR2 SYDVKM. The CDR3 spans 13 residues. Trimming pared 11 bases from V and 4 bases from J, leaving 14 bases between. CDR3 coding DNA: TGTGCCGTCCTAAGGGGAAATAATGAAAAACTGTTTTTT. As protein: CAVLRGNNEKLFF.

The chain has TRBV7-2 and TRBJ2-1; 13 bases fit TRBD2. This CDR3 comprises 19 residues. V was pared by 2 bases and J by 6 bases, with 13 bases of the junction left unmatched. Germline CDR1 is SGHTA and CDR2 is FQGNSA. The CDR3 DNA reads as TGTGCCAGCAGCTTAAACCGAAAAAGGACTAGCGGGGGTCCCAATGAGCAGTTCTTC. Translated, it gives CASSLNRKRTSGGPNEQFF.

The V and J genes are TRBV6-6 and TRBJ1-1; no definite D call. The CDR3 runs 15 residues. V was clipped by 0 bases and J by 5 bases, with 13 bases between them. Germline CDR1 is MNHNY and CDR2 is SVGAGI (reference sequence). CDR3 sequence (DNA): TGTGCCAGCAGTTACTCTGGGAGTTTGAGGACTGAAGCTTTCTTT. Translating it yields CASSYSGSLRTEAFF.

CDR3 loop: CASSYQTNEKLFF. CDR3 sequence (DNA): TGTGCCAGCAGCTATCAAACTAATGAAAAACTGTTTTTT. The rearrangement uses TRBV28 and TRBJ1-4; the D is unclear. Trimming took 6 bases from V and 1 from J, leaving 6 bases between them. The CDR3 runs to 13 residues. Germline-derived CDR1 and CDR2 are MDHEN and SYDVKM.

The chain employs TRBV4-2 and TRBJ1-3, with 7 bases lining up with TRBD1. This CDR3 has 16 amino acids. The trim removed 2 bases at V and 2 bases at J, leaving 6 bases unmatched. Germline CDR1 and CDR2: LGHNA and YNFKEQ. CDR3 residues: CASSQSHQGAGNTIYF. CDR3 sequence (DNA): TGTGCCAGCAGCCAATCCCACCAGGGGGCTGGAAACACCATATATTTT.

This clone was observed once. The rearrangement links TRBV6-5 to TRBJ2-3; TRBD2 might be the D (5 bases). The germline V gene has CDR1 MNHEY and CDR2 SVGAGI. Trimming took off 8 bases at V and 0 bases at J, with 15 bases between the two ends. The length of the CDR3 is 15 residues. CDR3 protein: CASRKAGKSTDTQYF. Here the CDR3 DNA reads TGTGCCAGCCGCAAGGCGGGTAAGAGCACAGATACGCAGTATTTT.

The count of this clone is one. The rearrangement uses TRBV5-1 and TRBJ1-2; 12 nucleotides agree with TRBD1. The junction had 6 bases not matched to a gene; V was cut back by 4 bases and J by 8 bases. The CDR3 covers 14 residues. Germline CDR1 is SGHRS and CDR2 is YFSETQ. CDR3 sequence reads: CASSLGQGADGYTF. DNA of the CDR3: TGCGCCAGCAGCCTGGGACAGGGGGCTGACGGCTACACCTTC.

V gene TRBV5-1 combines with J gene TRBJ2-5; 11 nucleotides align to TRBD2. The CDR3 runs to 15 residues. The V gene's germline CDR1 is SGHRS and CDR2 YFSETQ. After removal of 5 bases from V and 1 base from J, the junction contained 4 bases not matched to a gene. The CDR3 bases are TGCGCCAGCAGGTCCCTAGCGGGGGGCCAAGAGACCCAGTACTTC. Translation: CASRSLAGGQETQYF.

CDR3 in amino acids: CASDNSGGDEQFF. The CDR3 DNA reads as TGCGCCAGTGACAACTCCGGGGGTGATGAGCAGTTCTTC. This rearrangement joins TRBV5-1 to TRBJ2-1; the D gene is possibly TRBD2 (6 bases). Germline CDR1 and CDR2: SGHRS and YFSETQ. This CDR3 has 13 residues. V lost 8 bases and J lost 8, with 17 bases in between.